The next 4 T cell receptor beta chains were all read from a single sample in a study of blood T cells in healthy people across ages. Combining a sample-barcoded 5' primer with a J-beta primer mix, a second PCR ran for roughly 7 to 11 cycles. TCRdb ran MiXCR on the 5' RACE reads and lists one entry per CDR3 protein. The data hold roughly 1.4 million distinct CDR3 sequences, with 59% observed a single time. Sequencing was carried out using blood. The receptors were sampled from a man in his late teens or twenties in good health.

The chain carries TRBV7-2 and TRBJ1-4, with 8 bases identical to TRBD1. CDR3 size: 15 residues. The ends lost 5 bases at V and 4 bases at J; junction bases unmatched: 6. The germline CDR1 and CDR2 sequences are SGHTA and FQGNSA. CDR3 residues: CASSVGQGDNEKLFF. The DNA for the CDR3 is TGTGCCAGCAGCGTTGGACAGGGCGATAATGAAAAACTGTTTTTT.

V is TRBV7-9 and J is TRBJ1-2, with 7 bases that match TRBD1. The CDR3 is 19 amino acids. V shed 1 base and J 4 bases; nucleotides not matched to a gene: 18. The germline gives CDR1 SEHNR, CDR2 FQNEAQ (reference sequence). The CDR3 DNA reads TGTGCCAGCAGCTTAGGAACAGGGGTGGAGAATCCCGTGGGCTATGGCTACACCTTC. Protein product: CASSLGTGVENPVGYGYTF.

This clonotype was observed a handful of times. The chain uses TRBV29-1 and TRBJ2-1, with D possibly being TRBD2 (6 bases). V was pared by 3 bases and J by 6 bases, with 15 bases between. The CDR3 is made up of 14 amino acids. CDR1 and CDR2 from the germline V gene are SQVTM and ANQGSEA. CDR3 DNA: TGCAGCGTTGAGGCGCGGGGAAGAGGCAATGAGCAGTTCTTC. Translated: CSVEARGRGNEQFF.

V usage is TRBV30 and J usage is TRBJ2-1, with D unresolved. Trimming removed 2 bases from V and 6 bases from J, with 11 bases in between. This CDR3 is 13 amino acids long. CDR1 is GTSNPN, CDR2 SVGIG, per germline (reference sequence). The CDR3 DNA reads TGTGCCTGGAGTTATTATTTTGGCAATGAGCAGTTCTTC. Residues: CAWSYYFGNEQFF.